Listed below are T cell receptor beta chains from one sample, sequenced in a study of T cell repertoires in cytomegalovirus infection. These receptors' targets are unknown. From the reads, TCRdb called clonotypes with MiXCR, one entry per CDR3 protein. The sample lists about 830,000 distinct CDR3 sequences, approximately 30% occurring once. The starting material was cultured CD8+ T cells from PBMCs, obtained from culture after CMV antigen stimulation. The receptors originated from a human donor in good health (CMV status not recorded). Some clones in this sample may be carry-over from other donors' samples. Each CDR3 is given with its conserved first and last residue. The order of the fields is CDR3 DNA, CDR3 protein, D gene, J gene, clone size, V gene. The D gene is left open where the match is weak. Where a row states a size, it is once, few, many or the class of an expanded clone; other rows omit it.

cdr3_nt: TGTGCCAGCAGTTATGCTAGCGGGGGGAGGGGGACCCAGTACTTC
cdr3_aa: CASSYASGGRGTQYF
d_call: TRBD2
j_call: TRBJ2-5
clone_size: many
v_call: TRBV6-5

cdr3_nt: TGTGCCAGCAGTCAAAGATGGGGACAGAACACTGAAGCTTTCTTT
cdr3_aa: CASSQRWGQNTEAFF
d_call: NA
j_call: TRBJ1-1
clone_size: NA
v_call: TRBV27

cdr3_nt: TGTGCCAGCTGCTCAGGGTACGGCAATCAGCCCCAGCATTTT
cdr3_aa: CASCSGYGNQPQHF
d_call: NA
j_call: TRBJ1-5
clone_size: few
v_call: TRBV27

cdr3_nt: TGTGCCAGCTGGAAGGGGGAGACCCAGTACTTC
cdr3_aa: CASWKGETQYF
d_call: NA
j_call: TRBJ2-5
clone_size: NA
v_call: TRBV18

cdr3_nt: TGTGCCAGCAGCTTGGGGGAAATCAGAGAACTGTTTTTT
cdr3_aa: CASSLGEIRELFF
d_call: NA
j_call: TRBJ1-4
clone_size: NA
v_call: TRBV5-6

cdr3_nt: TGTGCCAGTAGTATAGCGGGGCGCGAGCAGTACTTC
cdr3_aa: CASSIAGREQYF
d_call: NA
j_call: TRBJ2-7
clone_size: NA
v_call: TRBV19

cdr3_nt: TGTGCCAGCAGCCTCTGGGACTTCACTTACTCCTACAATGAGCAGTTCTTC
cdr3_aa: CASSLWDFTYSYNEQFF
d_call: NA
j_call: TRBJ2-1
clone_size: NA
v_call: TRBV5-4

cdr3_nt: TGTGCCAGCAGTTTAATCTATCATACCCACAATGAGCAGTTCTTC
cdr3_aa: CASSLIYHTHNEQFF
d_call: NA
j_call: TRBJ2-1
clone_size: NA
v_call: TRBV27

cdr3_nt: TGTGCCAGCAATTCACCCGGGACAGTGCAGTTCTTC
cdr3_aa: CASNSPGTVQFF
d_call: TRBD1
j_call: TRBJ2-1
clone_size: NA
v_call: TRBV6-1

cdr3_nt: TGTGCCAGCAGTTTCACGGGCCGTGGTGGCTACACCTTC
cdr3_aa: CASSFTGRGGYTF
d_call: NA
j_call: TRBJ1-2
clone_size: few
v_call: TRBV12-3/TRBV12-4

cdr3_nt: TGTGCCACCAGCCTCGGGGGTGCGCAGTATTTT
cdr3_aa: CATSLGGAQYF
d_call: NA
j_call: TRBJ2-3
clone_size: NA
v_call: TRBV15

cdr3_nt: TGCAGTGCTAGATCCGGGACAGGGGATGAAAAACTGTTTTTT
cdr3_aa: CSARSGTGDEKLFF
d_call: TRBD1
j_call: TRBJ1-4
clone_size: NA
v_call: TRBV20-1

cdr3_nt: TGTGCCACCAGCTTCCCCGGGACAGGGGGGATCGCGAACACCGGGGAGCTGTTTTTT
cdr3_aa: CATSFPGTGGIANTGELFF
d_call: TRBD1
j_call: TRBJ2-2
clone_size: NA
v_call: TRBV15

cdr3_nt: TGTGCCAGCAGCATCGGACTAGCGGGGGCCTCGTACCAAGAGACCCAGTACTTC
cdr3_aa: CASSIGLAGASYQETQYF
d_call: TRBD2
j_call: TRBJ2-5
clone_size: NA
v_call: TRBV5-5

cdr3_nt: TGTGCCAGCTCACCCGAGAGCAATCAGCCCCAGCATTTT
cdr3_aa: CASSPESNQPQHF
d_call: NA
j_call: TRBJ1-5
clone_size: few
v_call: TRBV18

cdr3_nt: TGTGCCAGCAGGGGGCCAGCCACGTACGAGCAGTACTTC
cdr3_aa: CASRGPATYEQYF
d_call: NA
j_call: TRBJ2-7
clone_size: few
v_call: TRBV6-1

cdr3_nt: TGCGCCAGCAGCCAGCTACTAGCGGGTGCAGATACGCAGTATTTT
cdr3_aa: CASSQLLAGADTQYF
d_call: TRBD2
j_call: TRBJ2-3
clone_size: NA
v_call: TRBV5-1

cdr3_nt: TGTGCCAGTAGTATAGTGGGGGGCCGGAGCTCCTACAATGAGCAGTTCTTC
cdr3_aa: CASSIVGGRSSYNEQFF
d_call: NA
j_call: TRBJ2-1
clone_size: NA
v_call: TRBV19

cdr3_nt: TGTGCCAGCAGTTTATCTAGCGGGGGGGCCTACGAGCAGTACTTC
cdr3_aa: CASSLSSGGAYEQYF
d_call: TRBD2
j_call: TRBJ2-7
clone_size: many
v_call: TRBV12-3/TRBV12-4

cdr3_nt: TGTGCCAGCAGTGAATGGAAGGGGAGGGATGAAGCTTTCTTT
cdr3_aa: CASSEWKGRDEAFF
d_call: NA
j_call: TRBJ1-1
clone_size: few
v_call: TRBV6-1

cdr3_nt: TGCGCCAGCAGTGAGGGGGCGAGATATAGCAATCAGCCCCAGCATTTT
cdr3_aa: CASSEGARYSNQPQHF
d_call: NA
j_call: TRBJ1-5
clone_size: NA
v_call: TRBV10-2

cdr3_nt: TGTGCCAGCAGCGGGAGTGGCTACACCTTC
cdr3_aa: CASSGSGYTF
d_call: NA
j_call: TRBJ1-2
clone_size: NA
v_call: TRBV7-6

cdr3_nt: TGTGCCTGCGGGGTTGCGGAGACCCAGTACTTC
cdr3_aa: CACGVAETQYF
d_call: NA
j_call: TRBJ2-5
clone_size: once
v_call: TRBV28

cdr3_nt: TGTGCCAGCAGCTTCAGTGGGTTGGGGGAGTATTTCTACGAGCAGTACTTC
cdr3_aa: CASSFSGLGEYFYEQYF
d_call: NA
j_call: TRBJ2-7
clone_size: once
v_call: TRBV7-4

cdr3_nt: TGTGCCATCAGTGAGCCTTTGACAGTCTACACCGGGGAGCTGTTTTTT
cdr3_aa: CAISEPLTVYTGELFF
d_call: NA
j_call: TRBJ2-2
clone_size: NA
v_call: TRBV10-3

cdr3_nt: TGCGCCAGCAGCCAGTGGGAGAGGGAAGACTACGAGCAGTACTTC
cdr3_aa: CASSQWEREDYEQYF
d_call: NA
j_call: TRBJ2-7
clone_size: NA
v_call: TRBV4-1

cdr3_nt: TGTGCCAGCAGCCTGGACAGGGGGCTACCTCAGCCCCAGCATTTT
cdr3_aa: CASSLDRGLPQPQHF
d_call: TRBD1
j_call: TRBJ1-5
clone_size: many
v_call: TRBV7-2

cdr3_nt: TGTGCCAGCAGTTATTGGGCTCAGAACACTGAAGCTTTCTTT
cdr3_aa: CASSYWAQNTEAFF
d_call: NA
j_call: TRBJ1-1
clone_size: NA
v_call: TRBV6-6

cdr3_nt: TGTGCCAGCAGTGAGAAGGGGAGAGGGTCCTACGAGCAGTACTTC
cdr3_aa: CASSEKGRGSYEQYF
d_call: NA
j_call: TRBJ2-7
clone_size: few
v_call: TRBV2

cdr3_nt: TGTGCCAGCAGTCCCGGGCCCCCGCTCGGCTACACCTTC
cdr3_aa: CASSPGPPLGYTF
d_call: NA
j_call: TRBJ1-2
clone_size: NA
v_call: TRBV6-6

cdr3_nt: TGTGCCATATCTAGGACTAGCCCTGTGGGGAATGAGCAGTTCTTC
cdr3_aa: CAISRTSPVGNEQFF
d_call: TRBD2
j_call: TRBJ2-1
clone_size: many
v_call: TRBV6-2/TRBV6-3

cdr3_nt: TGTGCCAGCAGCCCCCAAGAGGGGGGTCTAGGCTATGGCTACACCTTC
cdr3_aa: CASSPQEGGLGYGYTF
d_call: NA
j_call: TRBJ1-2
clone_size: NA
v_call: TRBV7-9

cdr3_nt: TGTGCCAGCAGTTACTCTTTAGCGAACACTGAAGCTTTCTTT
cdr3_aa: CASSYSLANTEAFF
d_call: NA
j_call: TRBJ1-1
clone_size: NA
v_call: TRBV6-5

cdr3_nt: TGTGCCAGTAGTAACCCCGCAGGGGCGAACACTGAAGCTTTCTTT
cdr3_aa: CASSNPAGANTEAFF
d_call: NA
j_call: TRBJ1-1
clone_size: many
v_call: TRBV19

cdr3_nt: TGTGCCAGTAGTATAGGCGACAGCATGAACGAGCAGTACTTC
cdr3_aa: CASSIGDSMNEQYF
d_call: NA
j_call: TRBJ2-7
clone_size: few
v_call: TRBV19

cdr3_nt: TGTGCCAGCAGCTTTCTGGGGACAGGGGCTTACAATGAGCAGTTCTTC
cdr3_aa: CASSFLGTGAYNEQFF
d_call: TRBD1
j_call: TRBJ2-1
clone_size: few
v_call: TRBV28

cdr3_nt: TGTGCCAGCAGCCGTCCTCGGGGTAGCGGGGTAGAGACCCAGTACTTC
cdr3_aa: CASSRPRGSGVETQYF
d_call: TRBD2
j_call: TRBJ2-5
clone_size: NA
v_call: TRBV28

cdr3_nt: TGTGCCAGCAGCCCTTGGACAGGGGGCAAGGCCGCTGAAGCTTTCTTT
cdr3_aa: CASSPWTGGKAAEAFF
d_call: TRBD1
j_call: TRBJ1-1
clone_size: NA
v_call: TRBV11-2

cdr3_nt: TGTGCCAGTAGTAATGGGCCCGGGGGGCTAAATCAGCCCCAGCATTTT
cdr3_aa: CASSNGPGGLNQPQHF
d_call: NA
j_call: TRBJ1-5
clone_size: NA
v_call: TRBV19

cdr3_nt: TGTGCCAGCTCAGGACAGGGCCCCAACTATGGCTACACCTTC
cdr3_aa: CASSGQGPNYGYTF
d_call: TRBD1
j_call: TRBJ1-2
clone_size: NA
v_call: TRBV7-9

cdr3_nt: TGTGCCAGCTCACCGACGCCTGGGACAGGGGGCGCGGAGTATGGCTACACCTTC
cdr3_aa: CASSPTPGTGGAEYGYTF
d_call: TRBD1
j_call: TRBJ1-2
clone_size: once
v_call: TRBV18

cdr3_nt: TGTGCCAGCAGCTTGGCCGGACAGACCACAGATACGCAGTATTTT
cdr3_aa: CASSLAGQTTDTQYF
d_call: NA
j_call: TRBJ2-3
clone_size: NA
v_call: TRBV5-6

cdr3_nt: TGTGCCAGCAGTTTTAACGGTCCTGAGCAGTTCTTC
cdr3_aa: CASSFNGPEQFF
d_call: NA
j_call: TRBJ2-1
clone_size: NA
v_call: TRBV12-3/TRBV12-4